This passage covers 18 T cell receptor beta chains from one sample sequenced in a study of identical twins. One entry per CDR3 protein, called by TCRdb with MiXCR from the 5' RACE reads. The sample holds some 590,000 distinct CDR3 sequences, approximately 10% seen once. These same data were also listed under a study on yellow fever vaccine responses in identical twins.

The sequencing sample was made of PBMCs. The receptor set was obtained from a woman aged 18-29 years in good health.

V is TRBV5-4 and J is TRBJ2-2, with D possibly being TRBD2 (6 bases). The CDR3 length is 18 residues. Trimming shortened V by 0 bases and J by 4 bases, and 19 bases separated the two germline ends. Germline-derived CDR1 and CDR2 are SGHNT and YYREEE (reference sequence). The CDR3 DNA follows: TGTGCCAGCAGCTTGGTTTCGGGTGTTGCGGGGCGCACCGGGGAGCTGTTTTTT. It translates to CASSLVSGVAGRTGELFF.

The V call is TRBV24-1, the J call TRBJ2-3; the match to TRBD2 covers 9 bases. Germline loops: CDR1 KGHDR, CDR2 SFDVKD. The CDR3 has 15 amino acids. J was trimmed by 3 bases and V by 4 bases; bases with no gene match: 4. The CDR3 coding sequence is TGTGCCACCAGTGAAGGGAGCGGGGGGACAGATACGCAGTATTTT. Translated, it gives CATSEGSGGTDTQYF.

This clonotype was recorded at least ten times. V usage is TRBV5-1 and J usage is TRBJ2-3; D gene ambiguous. This CDR3 is 17 amino acids long. The germline V gene has CDR1 SGHRS and CDR2 YFSETQ. Trimming removed 4 bases from V and 1 base from J, with 19 bases in between. The CDR3 here is CASSERPDVSGTDTQYF. CDR3 DNA: TGCGCCAGCAGCGAACGACCGGACGTCTCCGGCACAGATACGCAGTATTTT. Full variable domain (rest looked up from reference TRBV5-1 and TRBJ2-3): KAGVTQTPRYLIKTRGQQVTLSCSPISGHRSVSWYQQTPGQGLQFLFEYFSETQRNKGNFPGRFSGRQFSNSRSEMNVSTLELGDSALYLCASSERPDVSGTDTQYFGPGTRLTVL.

This clonotype has only a few counts. The chain carries TRBV6-1 and TRBJ2-1; maybe TRBD2 (7 bases). The V gene lost 6 bases and the J gene lost 2 bases, with 23 bases spanning the gap. CDR3 length: 18 amino acids. CDR1 MNHNS and CDR2 SASEGT come from the germline V gene. CDR3 in amino acids: CASRRHPPGGPTYNEQFF. CDR3 bases: TGTGCCAGCAGACGTCACCCACCGGGGGGCCCTACCTACAATGAGCAGTTCTTC.

There are a few counts of this clonotype. The junction and the germline gene differ at one end; a read error may be behind it. V usage is TRBV11-3 and J usage is TRBJ1-2, with D maybe TRBD1 (6 bases). In germline, CDR1 is SGHNT, CDR2 YENEEA. The CDR3 is made up of 13 amino acids. The CDR3 loop is CTSSPQGIQGYTF. In nucleotides, the CDR3 is TGTACCAGCAGTCCTCAGGGGATACAAGGCTACACCTTC.

The chain employs TRBV28 and TRBJ2-2; 8 nucleotides match TRBD1. V gave up 11 bases and J gave up 1 base; unmatched junction bases: 0. The length of the CDR3 is 12 residues. Germline V gene data show CDR1 as MDHEN and CDR2 as SYDVKM. The CDR3 bases are TGTGCCGGGACAGGGAACACCGGGGAGCTGTTTTTT. Encoded protein: CAGTGNTGELFF. Full variable domain (rest looked up from reference TRBV28 and TRBJ2-2): DVKVTQSSRYLVKRTGEKVFLECVQDMDHENMFWYRQDPGLGLRLIYFSYDVKMKEKGDIPEGYSVSREKKERFSLILESASTNQTSMYLCAGTGNTGELFFGEGSRLTVL.

V is TRBV19 and J is TRBJ2-1, with 11 bases lining up with TRBD2. The V segment lost 5 bases and the J segment 1 base; nucleotides outside the gene matches: 7. Looked up from germline, CDR1 is LNHDA and CDR2 is SQIVND (reference sequence). The length of the CDR3 is 17 residues. The DNA of the CDR3 is TGTGCCAGTAGTTTTAGCGGGGGGGCAAGATCCTACAATGAGCAGTTCTTC. This encodes CASSFSGGARSYNEQFF.

This clonotype was recorded a few times. The chain's CDR3 is CASSYGDPAGARSTDTQYF. CDR3 DNA: TGTGCCAGCAGTTACGGCGATCCAGCGGGCGCTAGAAGCACAGATACGCAGTATTTT. The J gene is TRBJ2-3, the V gene TRBV6-2 or TRBV6-3; the D gene is possibly TRBD2 (6 bases). Germline V gene data show CDR1 as MNHEY and CDR2 as SVGEGT. V gave up 2 bases and J gave up 0 bases, with 21 bases separating them. This CDR3 is built from 19 residues.

This clonotype showed up just a few times. It is likely a read error: a sequence one base away is far more abundant. The chain recombines TRBV5-4 with TRBJ2-3; 14 nucleotides align to TRBD2. Germline assignment: CDR1 SGHNT and CDR2 YYREEE (reference sequence). V lost 3 bases, J lost 2 bases, and 2 bases stayed unmatched. The CDR3 runs to 16 residues. The CDR3 DNA sequence: TGTGCCAGCAGCTCGGGACTAGCGGGAGACACAGATACGCAGTATTTT. This sequence encodes CASSSGLAGDTDTQYF.

This clonotype appeared many times. The gene calls are TRBV15 and TRBJ2-7, with 10 bases aligning to TRBD1. The germline V gene has CDR1 LNHNV and CDR2 YYDKDF (reference sequence). The junction had 2 bases not matched to a gene; V was cut back by 8 bases and J by 1 base. This CDR3 region has 13 residues. CDR3 protein: CATSGQGSYEQYF. In DNA form, the CDR3 reads TGTGCCACCTCGGGACAGGGGTCCTACGAGCAGTACTTC.

This clonotype was seen ten or more times. This sequence joins TRBV6-5 and TRBJ1-4, with no clear D. CDR1 and CDR2 from the germline V gene are MNHEY and SVGAGI. The CDR3 is 14 amino acids. Trimming cost V 0 bases and J 5 bases, with 7 bases left between them. Here the CDR3 reads CASSYSTINEKLFF. The CDR3 DNA reads as TGTGCCAGCAGTTACTCGACGATAAATGAAAAACTGTTTTTT.

This chain uses TRBV20-1 with TRBJ2-5; D not certain. Germline V lookup: CDR1 DFQATT, CDR2 SNEGSKA (reference sequence). The CDR3 has 13 residues. Between the trimmed V and J ends, which lost 3 bases and 5 bases, there was a span of 13 bases. The CDR3 protein is CSARTDAAETQYF. The CDR3 nucleotides are TGCAGTGCTAGGACGGACGCGGCGGAGACCCAGTACTTC.

This clonotype was recorded at least ten times. This sequence joins TRBV7-3 and TRBJ1-6; 8 bases map to TRBD1. The germline V gene has CDR1 SGHTA and CDR2 FQGTGA. With 4 bases clipped from V and 7 bases from J, the junction kept 6 bases outside the gene matches. The CDR3 consists of 15 residues. The CDR3 region is CASSSSGGKNSPLHF. The DNA of the CDR3 is TGTGCCAGCAGCTCCTCAGGGGGCAAAAATTCACCCCTCCACTTT.

This clonotype has just a few counts. The chain links TRBV9 to TRBJ1-1; no definite D call. Trimming pared 0 bases from V and 5 bases from J, leaving 8 bases between. The CDR3 contains 13 residues. Germline values: CDR1 SGDLS, CDR2 YYNGEE. CDR3: CASSVVVGTEAFF. CDR3 DNA sequence: TGTGCCAGCAGCGTAGTGGTGGGGACTGAAGCTTTCTTT.

This clonotype was counted many times. This rearrangement joins TRBV20-1 to TRBJ2-1, with D perhaps matching TRBD1 (5 bases). This CDR3 is built from 14 residues. Germline V gene lookup returns CDR1 DFQATT and CDR2 SNEGSKA (reference sequence). Trimming left V 0 bases short and J 7 bases short, with 13 bases between. CDR3 DNA: TGCAGTGCTAGAGATCTCAGGGTTGGGAATGAGCAGTTCTTC. Amino acids: CSARDLRVGNEQFF.

This clonotype has at least ten counts. The chain carries TRBV4-3 and TRBJ2-1; no reliable D call. The CDR3 extends over 17 amino acids. Germline CDR1 is LGHNA and CDR2 is YSLEER. Trimming took off 4 bases at V and 0 bases at J, with 16 bases between the two ends. The CDR3 DNA is TGCGCCAGCAGCCTGCACTGGTTACGACGCTCCTACAATGAGCAGTTCTTC. Its protein product is CASSLHWLRRSYNEQFF.

The chain links TRBV7-2 to TRBJ2-7, with D hard to call. V shed 4 bases and J shed 2 bases, with 12 bases lying between them. The germline CDR1 and CDR2 sequences are SGHTA and FQGNSA. This CDR3 contains 14 residues. The CDR3 nucleotides are TGTGCCAGCAGCTCGCCCGGGCCCACCTACGAGCAGTACTTC. The encoded protein is CASSSPGPTYEQYF.

This clonotype appeared a few times. V gene TRBV5-1 combines with J gene TRBJ2-3; either TRBD1 or TRBD2 may supply D (6 bases each). The CDR3 contains 14 residues. From germline, CDR1 is SGHRS and CDR2 YFSETQ. V was pared by 1 base and J by 4 bases, with 10 bases between. The CDR3 region is CASSLFGGPDTQYF. The CDR3 nucleotides read TGCGCCAGCAGCTTGTTTGGGGGGCCAGATACGCAGTATTTT.